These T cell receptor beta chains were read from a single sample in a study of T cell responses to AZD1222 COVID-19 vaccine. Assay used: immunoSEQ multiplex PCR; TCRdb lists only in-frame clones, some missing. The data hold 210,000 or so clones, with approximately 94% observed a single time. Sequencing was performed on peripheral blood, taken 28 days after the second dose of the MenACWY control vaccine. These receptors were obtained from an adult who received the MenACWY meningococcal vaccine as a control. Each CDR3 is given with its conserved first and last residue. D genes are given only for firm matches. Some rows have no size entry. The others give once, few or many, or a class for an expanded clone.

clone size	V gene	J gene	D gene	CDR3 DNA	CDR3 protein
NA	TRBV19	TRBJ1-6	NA	TGTGCCAGTAGGGCCCTCAATTCACCCCTCCACTTT	CASRALNSPLHF
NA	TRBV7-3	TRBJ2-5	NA	TGTGCCAGCAGCTTAAGCAACCAAGAGACCCAGTACTTC	CASSLSNQETQYF
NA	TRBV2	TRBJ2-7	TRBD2	TGTGCCAGCAGTTCCAGGGGTCCAGGGACTAGCGTGATACTCTACGAGCAGTACTTC	CASSSRGPGTSVILYEQYF
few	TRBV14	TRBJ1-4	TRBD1	TGTGCCAGCAGCCAAGATCTCACAGGGGGCTTGGAAAAACTGTTTTTT	CASSQDLTGGLEKLFF
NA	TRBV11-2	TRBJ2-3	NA	TGTGCCAGCAGCTTAGAGGCTAGGGTCACAGATACGCAGTATTTT	CASSLEARVTDTQYF
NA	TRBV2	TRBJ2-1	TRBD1	TGTGCCAGCAGGACATGGGACAGGGGCGCTACGAGCTCCTACAATGAGCAGTTCTTC	CASRTWDRGATSSYNEQFF
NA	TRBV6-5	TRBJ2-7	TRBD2	TGTGCCAGCAGTTACCTAACTAGCGGGGTGGGGGAGCAGTACTTC	CASSYLTSGVGEQYF
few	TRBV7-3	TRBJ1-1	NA	TGTGCCAGCATGACCCCCGGGATGAACACTGAAGCTTTCTTT	CASMTPGMNTEAFF
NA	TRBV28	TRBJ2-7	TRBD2	TGTGCCAGCAGTTTTTCCGGGACTAGCGGGTCCTACGAGCAGTACTTC	CASSFSGTSGSYEQYF
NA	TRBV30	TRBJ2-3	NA	TGTGCCTGGAGCGGTAGCGCGGCAGATACGCAGTATTTT	CAWSGSAADTQYF
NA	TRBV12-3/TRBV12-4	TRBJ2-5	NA	TGTGCCAGCAGTTTCGGACTGGGAGAGACCCAGTACTTC	CASSFGLGETQYF
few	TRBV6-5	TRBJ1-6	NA	TGTGCCAGCAGTTACTCGACGCGGGGAAATTCACCCCTCCACTTT	CASSYSTRGNSPLHF
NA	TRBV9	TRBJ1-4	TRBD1	TGTGCCAGCAGCCCTACACCGGGACAGGGCTTAAAACTGTTTTTT	CASSPTPGQGLKLFF
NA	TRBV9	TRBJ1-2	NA	TGTGCCAGCAGCGTCAATTCGCGTGGAGGGCAAGGCTACACCTTC	CASSVNSRGGQGYTF
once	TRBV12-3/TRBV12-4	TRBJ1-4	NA	TGTGCCAGCACCCTCAATGAAAAACTGTTTTTT	CASTLNEKLFF
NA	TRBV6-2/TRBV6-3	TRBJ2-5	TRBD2	TGTGCCAGCAGTTACTCCCGGGGGGTAGCTCAAGAGACCCAGTACTTC	CASSYSRGVAQETQYF
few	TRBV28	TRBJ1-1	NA	TGTGCCAGCAGGGGTCAGACTGAAGCTTTCTTT	CASRGQTEAFF
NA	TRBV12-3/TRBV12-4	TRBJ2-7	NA	TGTGCCAGCAGTCCAATGGGGCCCTACGAGCAGTACTTC	CASSPMGPYEQYF
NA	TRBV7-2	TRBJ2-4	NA	TGTGCCAGCAGCTTAGCCCAGAAAAACATTCAGTACTTC	CASSLAQKNIQYF
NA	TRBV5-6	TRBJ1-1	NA	TGTGCCAGCAGCCTGGCTGGGAACACTGAAGCTTTCTTT	CASSLAGNTEAFF
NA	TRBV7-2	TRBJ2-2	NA	TGTGCCAGCAGCGTAGCTGTACTAGCGAACACCGGGGAGCTGTTTTTT	CASSVAVLANTGELFF
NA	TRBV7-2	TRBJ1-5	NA	TGTGCCAGCAGCCCGGACCTCCAGAGGCAGCCCCAGCATTTT	CASSPDLQRQPQHF
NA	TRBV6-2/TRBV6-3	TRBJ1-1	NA	TGTGCCAGCAGTTCCGAGGTCCGGGCCACTGAAGCTTTCTTT	CASSSEVRATEAFF
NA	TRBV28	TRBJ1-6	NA	TGTGCCACAATGGGGGAAACACCGGTGGGAACTTCACCCCTCCACTTT	CATMGETPVGTSPLHF
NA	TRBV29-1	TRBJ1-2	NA	TGCAGCGTTGAAGATCGGGGGGGGCTTACCTATGGCTACACCTTC	CSVEDRGGLTYGYTF
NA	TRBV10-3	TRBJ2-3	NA	TGTGCCATCACGGACAGCCAGCGCACAGATACGCAGTATTTT	CAITDSQRTDTQYF
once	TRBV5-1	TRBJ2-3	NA	TGCGCCAGCAGCTTGGCTGCAGATACGCAGTATTTT	CASSLAADTQYF
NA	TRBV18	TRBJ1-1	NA	TGTGCCAGCCGCTTTGGAGTGAACACTGAAGCTTTCTTT	CASRFGVNTEAFF
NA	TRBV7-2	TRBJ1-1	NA	TGTGCCAGCAGCTTCGATACATCCACTGAAGCTTTCTTT	CASSFDTSTEAFF
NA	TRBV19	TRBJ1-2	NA	TGTGCCAGTAGTATAGATCTCCGGAACTATGGCTACACCTTC	CASSIDLRNYGYTF
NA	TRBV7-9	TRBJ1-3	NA	TGTGCCAGCAGACAGGCGAGCTCTGGAAACACCATATATTTT	CASRQASSGNTIYF
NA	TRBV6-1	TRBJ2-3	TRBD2	TGTGCCAGCAGTGAAGCTAGCGGGAGCACAGATACGCAGTATTTT	CASSEASGSTDTQYF
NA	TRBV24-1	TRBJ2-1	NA	TGTGCCACCAGTGATTTAAGGGGGGATGAGCAGTTCTTC	CATSDLRGDEQFF
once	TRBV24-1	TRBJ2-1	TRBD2	TGTGCCACCAGTGATTTGGCGGGGGGGTACAATGAGCAGTTCTTC	CATSDLAGGYNEQFF
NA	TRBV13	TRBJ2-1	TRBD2	TGTGCCAGCAGCGAACAATCAAACAGCGGGGGCTACAATGAGCAGTTCTTC	CASSEQSNSGGYNEQFF
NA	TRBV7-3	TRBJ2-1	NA	TGTGCCAGCAGCTTATCCGGGGCTCGCGAGCAGTTCTTC	CASSLSGAREQFF
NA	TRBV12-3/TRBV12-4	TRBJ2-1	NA	TGTGCCAGCAGTTATCTGAATGAGCAGTTCTTC	CASSYLNEQFF